The present T cell receptor beta chain was sequenced within a study of OX40 agonist ivuxolimab in advanced cancers. Profiled with immunoSEQ multiplex PCR; TCRdb holds only in-frame clones, not every one. Of around 50,000 clones in the sample, roughly 86% are singletons; the top ten hold roughly 1.2%. This clone was seen a handful of times. Trimming at V came to 3 bases and at J to 6 bases, leaving 6 bases not matched to a gene. Germline CDR1 is SGDLS and CDR2 is YYNGEE. There are 15 residues in the CDR3. The clonotype was recovered from an adult with an advanced solid tumor such as melanoma, head and neck, liver or kidney cancer. This chain connects TRBV9 to TRBJ1-5; 10 nucleotides agree with TRBD1. The material was CD4+ or CD8+ T cells sorted from blood, obtained in a trial of the OX40 agonist ivuxolimab. The CDR3 sequence is CASSGGQGEGQPQHF. The CDR3, as DNA: TGTGCCAGCAGCGGTGGACAGGGGGAAGGTCAGCCCCAGCATTTT.